Detailed here is one TCR beta chain. This entry is derived from a study of blood T cell repertoires in COVID-19. Study in general: Italy, Spain and the United States were the sources of the convalescent and acute COVID-19 samples. T cells, B-cell-depleted T cells, or PBMCs provided the cDNA or gDNA that served as material.

Per the original data handling: Amplification with reference gene primers provided the estimates of nucleated cell counts. Libraries were prepared by immunoSEQ multiplex PCR; TCRdb keeps only in-frame clonotypes and omits some of them. The V and J calls and clone size were taken over from that table, and D and trimming were inferred from the DNA. Of approximately 61,000 clones in the sample, 88% were seen once. The CDR3 has 14 amino acids. V lost 4 bases, J lost 6 bases, and 13 bases lay in between. Germline CDR1 reads SNHLY; CDR2 reads FYNNEI. The sequencing sample was made of peripheral blood. The receptor's source is a woman aged 80 or older with active COVID-19. The rearrangement uses TRBV2 and TRBJ2-1; TRBD2 might be the D (5 bases). CDR3 bases: TGTGCCAGCAGTGGAAGGCTAGCAGGCAATGAGCAGTTCTTC. Its translation: CASSGRLAGNEQFF.